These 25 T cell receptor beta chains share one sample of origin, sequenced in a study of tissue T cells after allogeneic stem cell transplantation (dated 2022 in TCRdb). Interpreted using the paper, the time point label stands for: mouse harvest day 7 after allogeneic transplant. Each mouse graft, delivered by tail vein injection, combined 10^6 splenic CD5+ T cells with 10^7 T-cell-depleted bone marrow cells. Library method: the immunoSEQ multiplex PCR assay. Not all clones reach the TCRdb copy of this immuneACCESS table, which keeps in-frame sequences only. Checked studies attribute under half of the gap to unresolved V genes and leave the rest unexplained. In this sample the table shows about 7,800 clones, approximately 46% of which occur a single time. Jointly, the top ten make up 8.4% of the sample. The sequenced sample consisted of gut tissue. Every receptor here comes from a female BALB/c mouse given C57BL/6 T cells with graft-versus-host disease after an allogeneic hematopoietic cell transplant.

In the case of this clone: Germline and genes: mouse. The CDR3 DNA, read in part, is TGTGCCAGCGGTGGGCCGGGACAGGCAAACACAGAAGTCTTC. As protein: CASGGPGQANTEVF. The CDR3, in full, reads CASGGPGQANTEVFF. The chain uses TRBV13-2 and TRBJ1-1; 8 bases are a match to TRBD1. The read finishes 1 residue shy of the CDR3 end, and the germline J gene is used to complete it. Losses at the gene ends were 3 bases for V and 0 bases for J; bases not matched to a gene: 4. Germline V gene lookup returns CDR1 NNHNN and CDR2 SYGAGS (reference sequence). This CDR3 spans 15 amino acids.

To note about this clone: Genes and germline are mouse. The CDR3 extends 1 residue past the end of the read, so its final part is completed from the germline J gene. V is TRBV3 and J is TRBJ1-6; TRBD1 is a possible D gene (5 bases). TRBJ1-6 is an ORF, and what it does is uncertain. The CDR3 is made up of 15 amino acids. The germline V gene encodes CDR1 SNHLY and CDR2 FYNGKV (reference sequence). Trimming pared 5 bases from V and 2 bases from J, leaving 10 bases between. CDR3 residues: CASSPQGPYNSPLYF. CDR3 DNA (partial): TGTGCCAGCAGCCCCCAGGGCCCCTATAATTCGCCCCTCTAC.

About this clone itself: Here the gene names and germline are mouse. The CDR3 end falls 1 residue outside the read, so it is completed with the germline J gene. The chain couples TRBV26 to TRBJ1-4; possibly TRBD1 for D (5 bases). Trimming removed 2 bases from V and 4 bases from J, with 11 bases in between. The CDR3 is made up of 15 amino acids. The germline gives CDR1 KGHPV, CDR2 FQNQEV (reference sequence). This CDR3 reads CASSLVWGGNERLFF. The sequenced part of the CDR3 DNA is TGTGCCAGCAGTCTGGTATGGGGGGGCAACGAAAGATTATTT.

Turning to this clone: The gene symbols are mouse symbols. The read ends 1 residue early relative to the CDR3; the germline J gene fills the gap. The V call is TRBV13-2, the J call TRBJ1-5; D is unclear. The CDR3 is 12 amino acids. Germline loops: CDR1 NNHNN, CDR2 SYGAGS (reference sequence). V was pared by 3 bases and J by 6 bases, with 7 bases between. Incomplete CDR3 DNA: TGTGCCAGCGGTGGGCGGTTCCAGGCTCCGCTT. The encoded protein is CASGGRFQAPL. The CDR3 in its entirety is CASGGRFQAPLF.

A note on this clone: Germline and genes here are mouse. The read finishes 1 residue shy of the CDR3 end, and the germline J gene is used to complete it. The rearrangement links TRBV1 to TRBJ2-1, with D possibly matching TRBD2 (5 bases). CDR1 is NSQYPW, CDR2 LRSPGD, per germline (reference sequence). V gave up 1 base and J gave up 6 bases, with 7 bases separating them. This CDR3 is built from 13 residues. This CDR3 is CTCSAGTFAEQFF. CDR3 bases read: TGCACCTGCAGTGCAGGGACTTTTGCTGAGCAGTTC.

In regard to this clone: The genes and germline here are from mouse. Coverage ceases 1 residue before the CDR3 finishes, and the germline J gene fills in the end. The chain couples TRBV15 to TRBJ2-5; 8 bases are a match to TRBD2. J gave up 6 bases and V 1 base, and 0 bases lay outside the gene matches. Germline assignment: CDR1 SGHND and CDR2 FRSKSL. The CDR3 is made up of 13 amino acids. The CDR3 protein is CASSLGTGDTQYF. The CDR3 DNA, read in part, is TGTGCCAGCAGTTTAGGGACTGGGGACACCCAGTAC.

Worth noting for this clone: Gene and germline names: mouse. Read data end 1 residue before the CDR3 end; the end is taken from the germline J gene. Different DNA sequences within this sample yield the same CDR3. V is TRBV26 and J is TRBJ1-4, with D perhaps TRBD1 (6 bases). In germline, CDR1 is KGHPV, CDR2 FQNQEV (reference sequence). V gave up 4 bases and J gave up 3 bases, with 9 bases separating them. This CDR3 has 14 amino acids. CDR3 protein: CASSPGQPNERLFF. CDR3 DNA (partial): TGTGCCAGCAGTCCGGGACAACCCAACGAAAGATTATTT.

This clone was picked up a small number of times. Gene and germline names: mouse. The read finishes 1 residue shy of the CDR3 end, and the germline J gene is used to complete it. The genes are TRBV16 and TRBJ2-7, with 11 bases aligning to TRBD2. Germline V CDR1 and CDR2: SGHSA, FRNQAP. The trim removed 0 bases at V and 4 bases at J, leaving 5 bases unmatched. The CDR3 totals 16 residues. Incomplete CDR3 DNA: TGTGCAAGCAGCTTAGATTCCGGGACTGGGGGATATGAACAGTAC. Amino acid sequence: CASSLDSGTGGYEQY. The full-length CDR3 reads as CASSLDSGTGGYEQYF.

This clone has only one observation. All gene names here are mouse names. The CDR3 is CASRLGGLGEQYF. The CDR3 bases that were read are TGTGCCAGCAGACTGGGGGGGCTGGGTGAACAGTAC. V and J are TRBV26 and TRBJ2-7, with 11 positions matching TRBD2. The read terminates 1 residue ahead of where the CDR3 ends, so the germline J gene completes it. The V segment lost 6 bases and the J segment 6 bases; nucleotides outside the gene matches: 4. From germline, CDR1 is KGHPV and CDR2 FQNQEV (reference sequence). CDR3 length: 13 residues. Combining the CDR3 with reference TRBV26 and TRBJ2-7 gives the whole variable domain NSKVIQTPRYLVKGQGQKAKMRCIPEKGHPVVFWYQQNKNNEFKFLINFQNQEVLQQIDMTEKRFSAECPSNSPCSLEIQSSEAGDSALYLCASRLGGLGEQYFGPGTRLTVL.

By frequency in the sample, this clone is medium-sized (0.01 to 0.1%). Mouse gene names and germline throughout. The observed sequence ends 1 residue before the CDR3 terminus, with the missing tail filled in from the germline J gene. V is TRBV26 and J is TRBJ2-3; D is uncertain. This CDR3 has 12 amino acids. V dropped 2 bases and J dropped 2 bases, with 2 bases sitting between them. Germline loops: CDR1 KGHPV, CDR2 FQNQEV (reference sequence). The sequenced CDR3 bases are TGTGCCAGCAGTCTGATTGCAGAAACGCTGTAT. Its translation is CASSLIAETLY. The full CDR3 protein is CASSLIAETLYF.

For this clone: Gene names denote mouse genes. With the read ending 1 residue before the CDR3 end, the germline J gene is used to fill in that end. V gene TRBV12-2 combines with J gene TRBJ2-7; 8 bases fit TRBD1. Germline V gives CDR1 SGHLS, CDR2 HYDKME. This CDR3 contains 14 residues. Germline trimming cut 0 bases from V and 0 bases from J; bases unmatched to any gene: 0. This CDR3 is CASSLGQGSYEQYF. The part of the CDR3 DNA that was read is TGTGCCAGCTCTCTCGGACAGGGCTCCTATGAACAGTAC.

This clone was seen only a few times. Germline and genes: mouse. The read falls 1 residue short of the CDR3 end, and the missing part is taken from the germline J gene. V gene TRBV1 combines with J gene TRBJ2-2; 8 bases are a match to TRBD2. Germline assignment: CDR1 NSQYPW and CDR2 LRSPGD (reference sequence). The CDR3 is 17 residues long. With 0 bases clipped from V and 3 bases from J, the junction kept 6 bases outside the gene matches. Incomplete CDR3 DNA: TGCACCTGCAGTGCAGATCTCCTGGGGGGATACACCGGGCAGCTCTAC. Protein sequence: CTCSADLLGGYTGQLY. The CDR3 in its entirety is CTCSADLLGGYTGQLYF. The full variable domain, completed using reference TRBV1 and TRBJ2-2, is VTLLEQNPRWRLVPRGQAVNLRCILKNSQYPWMSWYQQDLQKQLQWLFTLRSPGDKEVKSLPGADYLATRVTDTELRLQVANMSQGRTLYCTCSADLLGGYTGQLYFGEGSKLTVL.

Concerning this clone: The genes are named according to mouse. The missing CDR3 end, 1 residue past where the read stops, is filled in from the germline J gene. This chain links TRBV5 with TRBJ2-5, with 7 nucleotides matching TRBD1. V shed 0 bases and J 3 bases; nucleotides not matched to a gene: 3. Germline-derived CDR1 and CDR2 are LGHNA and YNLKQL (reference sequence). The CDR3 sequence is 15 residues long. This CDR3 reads CASSQDGRGQDTQYF. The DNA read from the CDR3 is TGTGCCAGCAGCCAAGATGGCAGGGGGCAAGACACCCAGTAC.

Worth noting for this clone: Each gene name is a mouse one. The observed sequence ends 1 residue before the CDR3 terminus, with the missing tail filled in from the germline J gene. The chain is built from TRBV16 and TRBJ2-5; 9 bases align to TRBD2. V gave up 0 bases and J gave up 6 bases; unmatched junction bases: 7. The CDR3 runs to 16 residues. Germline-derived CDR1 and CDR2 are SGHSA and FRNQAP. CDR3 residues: CASSLDYTGGSDTQYF. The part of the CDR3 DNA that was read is TGTGCAAGCAGCTTAGATTACACTGGGGGGAGCGACACCCAGTAC.

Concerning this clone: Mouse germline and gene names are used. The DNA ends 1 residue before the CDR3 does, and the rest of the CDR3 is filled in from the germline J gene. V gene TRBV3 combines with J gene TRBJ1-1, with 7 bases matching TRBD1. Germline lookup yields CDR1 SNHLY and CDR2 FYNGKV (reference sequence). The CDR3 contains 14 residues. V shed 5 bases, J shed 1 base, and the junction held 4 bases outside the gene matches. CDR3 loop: CASSRQGWNTEVFF. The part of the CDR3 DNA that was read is TGTGCCAGCAGCCGACAGGGTTGGAACACAGAAGTCTTC. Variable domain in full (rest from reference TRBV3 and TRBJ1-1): GPKVLQIPSHQIIDMGQMVTLNCDPVSNHLYFYWYKQILGQQMEFLVNFYNGKVMEKSKLFKDQFSVERPDGSYFTLKIQPTALEDSAVYFCASSRQGWNTEVFFGKGTRLTVV.

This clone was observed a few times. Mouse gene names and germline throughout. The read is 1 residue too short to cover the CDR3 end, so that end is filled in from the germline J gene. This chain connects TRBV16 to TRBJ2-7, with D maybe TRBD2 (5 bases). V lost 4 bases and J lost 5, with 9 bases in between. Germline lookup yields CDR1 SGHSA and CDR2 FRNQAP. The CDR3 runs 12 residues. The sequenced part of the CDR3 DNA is TGTGCAAGCAGCTCTCTGGGCAATGAACAGTAC. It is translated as CASSSLGNEQY. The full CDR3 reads CASSSLGNEQYF. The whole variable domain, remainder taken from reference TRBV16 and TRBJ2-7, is NAGVIQTPRHKVTGKGQEATLWCEPISGHSAVFWYRQTIVQGLEFLTYFRNQAPIDDSGMPKERFSAQMPNQSHSTLKIQSTQPQDSAVYLCASSSLGNEQYFGPGTRLTVL.

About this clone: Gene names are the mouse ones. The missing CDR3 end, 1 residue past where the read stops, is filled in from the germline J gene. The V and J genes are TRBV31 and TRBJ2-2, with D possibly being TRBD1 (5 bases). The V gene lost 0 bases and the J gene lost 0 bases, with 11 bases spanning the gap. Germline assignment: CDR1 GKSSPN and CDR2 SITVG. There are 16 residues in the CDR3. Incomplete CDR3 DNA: TGTGCCTGGAGTCTAGTTGGACATGCAAACACCGGGCAGCTCTAC. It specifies CAWSLVGHANTGQLY. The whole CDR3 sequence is CAWSLVGHANTGQLYF.

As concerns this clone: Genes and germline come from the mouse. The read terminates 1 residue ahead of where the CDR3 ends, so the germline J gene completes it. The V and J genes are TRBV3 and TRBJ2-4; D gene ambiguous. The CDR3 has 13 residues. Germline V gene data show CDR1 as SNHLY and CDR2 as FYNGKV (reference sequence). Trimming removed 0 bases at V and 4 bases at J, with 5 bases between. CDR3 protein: CASSLAQKNTLYF. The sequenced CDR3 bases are TGTGCCAGCAGCTTAGCACAGAAAAACACCTTGTAC.

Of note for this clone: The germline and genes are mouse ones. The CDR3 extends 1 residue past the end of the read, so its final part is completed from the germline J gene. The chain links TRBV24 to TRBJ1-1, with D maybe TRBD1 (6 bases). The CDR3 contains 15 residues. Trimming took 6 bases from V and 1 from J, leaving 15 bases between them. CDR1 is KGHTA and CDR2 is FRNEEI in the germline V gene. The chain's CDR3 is CASSLRDIGNTEVFF. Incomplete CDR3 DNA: TGTGCCAGCAGCCTCCGGGACATCGGGAACACAGAAGTCTTC.

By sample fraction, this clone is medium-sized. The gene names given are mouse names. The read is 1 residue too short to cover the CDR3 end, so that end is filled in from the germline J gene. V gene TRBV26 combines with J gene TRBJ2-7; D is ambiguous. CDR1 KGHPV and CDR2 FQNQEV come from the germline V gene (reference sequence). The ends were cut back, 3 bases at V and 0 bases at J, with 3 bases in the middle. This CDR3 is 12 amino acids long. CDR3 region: CASSLRSYEQYF. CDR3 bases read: TGTGCCAGCAGTCTTCGCTCCTATGAACAGTAC. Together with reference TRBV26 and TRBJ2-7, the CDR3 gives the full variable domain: NSKVIQTPRYLVKGQGQKAKMRCIPEKGHPVVFWYQQNKNNEFKFLINFQNQEVLQQIDMTEKRFSAECPSNSPCSLEIQSSEAGDSALYLCASSLRSYEQYFGPGTRLTVL.

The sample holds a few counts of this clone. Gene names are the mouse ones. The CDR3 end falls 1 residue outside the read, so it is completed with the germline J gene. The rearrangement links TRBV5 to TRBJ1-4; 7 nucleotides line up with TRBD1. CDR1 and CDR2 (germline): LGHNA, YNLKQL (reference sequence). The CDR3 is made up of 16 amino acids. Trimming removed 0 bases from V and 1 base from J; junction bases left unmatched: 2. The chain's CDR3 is CASSQERDSSNERLFF. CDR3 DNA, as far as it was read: TGTGCCAGCAGCCAAGAACGGGACAGTTCCAACGAAAGATTATTT.

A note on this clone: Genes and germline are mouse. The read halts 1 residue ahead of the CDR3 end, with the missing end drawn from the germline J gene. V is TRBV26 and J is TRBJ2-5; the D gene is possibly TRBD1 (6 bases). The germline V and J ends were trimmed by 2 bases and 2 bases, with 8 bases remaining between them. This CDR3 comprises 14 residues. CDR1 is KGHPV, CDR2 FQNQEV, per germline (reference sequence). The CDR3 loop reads CASSLRGSQDTQYF. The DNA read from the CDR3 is TGTGCCAGCAGTCTGAGGGGGAGCCAAGACACCCAGTAC.

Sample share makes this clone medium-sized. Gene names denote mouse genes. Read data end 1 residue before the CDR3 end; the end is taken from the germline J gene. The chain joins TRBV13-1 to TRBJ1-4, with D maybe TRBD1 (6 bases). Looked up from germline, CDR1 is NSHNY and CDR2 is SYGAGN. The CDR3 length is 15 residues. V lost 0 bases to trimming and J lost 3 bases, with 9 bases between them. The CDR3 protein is CASSDAGTTNERLFF. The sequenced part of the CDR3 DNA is TGTGCCAGCAGTGATGCCGGGACAACCAACGAAAGATTATTT. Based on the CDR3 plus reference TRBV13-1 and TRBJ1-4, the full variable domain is EAAVTQSPRNKVTVTGGNVTLSCRQTNSHNYMYWYRQDTGHGLRLIHYSYGAGNLRIGDVPDGYKATRTTQEDFFLLLELASPSQTSLYFCASSDAGTTNERLFFGHGTKLSVL.

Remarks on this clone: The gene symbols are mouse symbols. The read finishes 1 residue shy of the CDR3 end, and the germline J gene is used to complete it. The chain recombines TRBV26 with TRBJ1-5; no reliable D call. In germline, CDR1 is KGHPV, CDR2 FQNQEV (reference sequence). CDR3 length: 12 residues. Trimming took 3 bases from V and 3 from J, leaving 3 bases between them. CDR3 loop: CASSLSNQAPLF. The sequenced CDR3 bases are TGTGCCAGCAGTCTCAGCAACCAGGCTCCGCTT.

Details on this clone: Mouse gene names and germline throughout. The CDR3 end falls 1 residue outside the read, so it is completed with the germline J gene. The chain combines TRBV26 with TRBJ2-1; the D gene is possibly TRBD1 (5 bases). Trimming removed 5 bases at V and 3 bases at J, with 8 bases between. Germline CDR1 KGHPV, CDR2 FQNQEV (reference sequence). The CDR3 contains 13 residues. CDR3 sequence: CASSVTAYAEQFF. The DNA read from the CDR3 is TGTGCCAGCAGTGTGACAGCCTATGCTGAGCAGTTC.